The clone carrying this TCR beta chain was observed many times. The antigen is unknown. These data come from a study of CD8 T cells in ankylosing spondylitis. Study-wide points: The study identified a TCR beta motif of under ten highly homologous variants that appeared characteristic of ankylosing spondylitis blood. Disease-linked clones reportedly concentrated significantly in matched ankylosing spondylitis synovial fluid.

Germline loops: CDR1 SGHTA, CDR2 FQGNSA. Trimming cost V 5 bases and J 0 bases, with 12 bases left between them. The CDR3 consists of 15 residues. Each CDR3 protein is one row after TCRdb ran MiXCR on the 5' RACE reads. The data show under 150,000 distinct CDR3 sequences, around 8.5% seen once. The receptor was isolated from a male donor with ankylosing spondylitis or in good health (not recorded which). V usage is TRBV7-2 and J usage is TRBJ2-3; no clear D. Material: blood, either unsorted or a sorted T cell fraction (not recorded which). In DNA form, the CDR3 reads TGTGCCAGCAGCCTACAGAATCCTAGCACAGATACGCAGTATTTT. It yields the protein CASSLQNPSTDTQYF.